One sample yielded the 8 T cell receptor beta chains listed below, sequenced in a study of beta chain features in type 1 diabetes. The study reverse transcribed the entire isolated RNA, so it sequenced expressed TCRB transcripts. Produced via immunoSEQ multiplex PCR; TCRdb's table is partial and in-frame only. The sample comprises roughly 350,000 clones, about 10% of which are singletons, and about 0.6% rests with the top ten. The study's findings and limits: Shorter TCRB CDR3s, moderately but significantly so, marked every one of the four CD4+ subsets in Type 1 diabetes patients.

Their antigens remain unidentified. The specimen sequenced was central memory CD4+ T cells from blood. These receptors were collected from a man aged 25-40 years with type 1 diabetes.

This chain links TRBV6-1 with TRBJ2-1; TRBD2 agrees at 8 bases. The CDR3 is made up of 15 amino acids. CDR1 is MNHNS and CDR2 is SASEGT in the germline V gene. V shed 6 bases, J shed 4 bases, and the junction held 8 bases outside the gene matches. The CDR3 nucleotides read TGTGCCAGCAGCCGGGGGGGCGGGAGGTACAATGAGCAGTTCTTC. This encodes CASSRGGGRYNEQFF.

The DNA of the CDR3 is TGTGCCAGCAGCTCGGCAGTCGGAGGGGAGCTGTTTTTT. It codes for CASSSAVGGELFF. The chain employs TRBV27 and TRBJ2-2; D gene uncertain. V lost 6 bases and J lost 8, with 13 bases in between. Germline V gene sequence: CDR1 MNHEY, CDR2 SMNVEV (reference sequence). This CDR3 has 13 residues.

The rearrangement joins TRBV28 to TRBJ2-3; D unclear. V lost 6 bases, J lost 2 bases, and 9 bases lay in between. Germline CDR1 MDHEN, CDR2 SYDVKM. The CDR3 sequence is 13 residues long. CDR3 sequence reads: CASRGIPTDTQYF. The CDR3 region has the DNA TGTGCCAGCAGGGGAATTCCCACAGATACGCAGTATTTT.

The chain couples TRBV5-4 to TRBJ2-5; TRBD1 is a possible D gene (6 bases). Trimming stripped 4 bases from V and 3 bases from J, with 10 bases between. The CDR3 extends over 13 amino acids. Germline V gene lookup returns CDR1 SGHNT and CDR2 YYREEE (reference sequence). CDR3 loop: CASSDGQKETQYF. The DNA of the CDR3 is TGTGCCAGCAGCGACGGACAGAAAGAGACCCAGTACTTC.

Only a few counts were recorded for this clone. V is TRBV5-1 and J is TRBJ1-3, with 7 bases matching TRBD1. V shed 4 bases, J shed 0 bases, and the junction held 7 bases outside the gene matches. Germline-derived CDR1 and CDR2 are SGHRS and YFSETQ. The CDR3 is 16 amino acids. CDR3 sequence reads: CASSATGISSGNTIYF. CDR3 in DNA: TGCGCCAGCAGCGCGACAGGGATAAGCTCTGGAAACACCATATATTTT. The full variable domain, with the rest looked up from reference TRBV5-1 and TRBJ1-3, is KAGVTQTPRYLIKTRGQQVTLSCSPISGHRSVSWYQQTPGQGLQFLFEYFSETQRNKGNFPGRFSGRQFSNSRSEMNVSTLELGDSALYLCASSATGISSGNTIYFGEGSWLTVV.

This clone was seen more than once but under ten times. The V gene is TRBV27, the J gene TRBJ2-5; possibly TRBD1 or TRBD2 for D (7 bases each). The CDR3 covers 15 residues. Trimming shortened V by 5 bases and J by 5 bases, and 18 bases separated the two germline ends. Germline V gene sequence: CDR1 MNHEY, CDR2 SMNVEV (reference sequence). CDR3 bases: TGTGCCAGCAGTCCATCGGGAGGACAGGAGGAGACCCAGTACTTC. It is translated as CASSPSGGQEETQYF.

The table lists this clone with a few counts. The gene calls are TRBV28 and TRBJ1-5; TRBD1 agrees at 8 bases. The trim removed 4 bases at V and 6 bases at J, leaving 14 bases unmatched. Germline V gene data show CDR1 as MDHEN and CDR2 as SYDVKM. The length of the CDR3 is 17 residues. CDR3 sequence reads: CASSSSDRQGLGQPQHF. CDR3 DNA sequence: TGTGCCAGCAGTTCCTCGGACCGACAGGGGTTAGGTCAGCCCCAGCATTTT.

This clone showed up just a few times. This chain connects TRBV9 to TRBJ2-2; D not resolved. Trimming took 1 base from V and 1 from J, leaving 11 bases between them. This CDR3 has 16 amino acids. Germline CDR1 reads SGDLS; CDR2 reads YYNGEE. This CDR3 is CASSVPLGKNTGELFF. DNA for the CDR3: TGTGCCAGCAGCGTACCTCTGGGGAAGAACACCGGGGAGCTGTTTTTT. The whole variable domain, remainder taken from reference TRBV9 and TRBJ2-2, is DSGVTQTPKHLITATGQRVTLRCSPRSGDLSVYWYQQSLDQGLQFLIQYYNGEERAKGNILERFSAQQFPDLHSELNLSSLELGDSALYFCASSVPLGKNTGELFFGEGSRLTVL.